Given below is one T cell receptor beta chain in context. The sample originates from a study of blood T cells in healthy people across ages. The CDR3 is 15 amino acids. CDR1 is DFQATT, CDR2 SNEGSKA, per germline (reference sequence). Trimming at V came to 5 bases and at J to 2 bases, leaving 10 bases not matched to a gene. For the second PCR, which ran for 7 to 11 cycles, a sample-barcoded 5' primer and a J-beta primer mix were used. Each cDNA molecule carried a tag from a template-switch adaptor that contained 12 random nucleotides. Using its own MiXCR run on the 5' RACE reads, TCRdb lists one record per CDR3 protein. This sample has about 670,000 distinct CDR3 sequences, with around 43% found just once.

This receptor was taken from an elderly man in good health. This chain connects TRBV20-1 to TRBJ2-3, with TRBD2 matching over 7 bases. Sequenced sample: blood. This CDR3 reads CSALRAGRTTDTQYF. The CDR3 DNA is TGCAGTGCTCTAAGAGCGGGGCGAACCACAGATACGCAGTATTTT.